These 5 T cell receptor beta chains share one sample of origin, sequenced in a study of pediatric ulcerative colitis. TCRdb keeps only in-frame clones here, not all; method: immunoSEQ multiplex PCR. The top ten hold 5.2% of the sample, which has tens of thousands of clones, more than 60% seen once. The specimen was blood. Receptors originate from a boy aged 10-17 years with moderate ulcerative colitis.

The V call is TRBV27, the J call TRBJ1-1; TRBD1 might be the D (5 bases). CDR1 is MNHEY, CDR2 SMNVEV, per germline (reference sequence). The CDR3 is 16 amino acids. V was shortened by 6 bases and J by 3 bases, with 20 bases between the two germline ends. The CDR3 DNA sequence: TGTGCCAGCAGAAATCATGCAGGGTCTGTGGACACTGAAGCTTTCTTT. The encoded protein is CASRNHAGSVDTEAFF.

The chain carries TRBV19 and TRBJ1-2; D gene unclear. V lost 7 bases and J 7 bases, leaving 7 bases between the germline ends. Germline lookup yields CDR1 LNHDA and CDR2 SQIVND (reference sequence). The CDR3 consists of 10 residues. The CDR3 region is CASKSVGYTF. CDR3 coding DNA: TGTGCCAGTAAATCAGTTGGCTACACCTTC.

This chain joins TRBV5-1 and TRBJ2-4; 13 bases agree with TRBD2. Germline CDR1 and CDR2: SGHRS and YFSETQ. This CDR3 has 19 amino acids. The junction had 9 bases not matched to a gene; V was cut back by 3 bases and J by 0 bases. This CDR3 reads CASSWRTSGRELAKNIQYF. DNA of the CDR3: TGCGCCAGCAGCTGGCGGACTAGCGGGAGAGAGCTAGCCAAAAACATTCAGTACTTC.

The chain uses TRBV25-1 and TRBJ1-3; TRBD1 matches at 7 bases. The length of the CDR3 is 15 residues. Trimming took 5 bases from V and 4 from J; bases not matched to a gene: 8. In germline, CDR1 is MGHDK, CDR2 SYGVNS. In nucleotides, the CDR3 is TGTGCCAGCAGTTTGTTGGGACAGAACGGAAACACCATATATTTT. Amino acids: CASSLLGQNGNTIYF.

This clone was picked up a small number of times. This sequence joins TRBV7-9 and TRBJ2-1, with D unresolved. Germline CDR1 and CDR2: SEHNR and FQNEAQ (reference sequence). This CDR3 region has 15 residues. V lost 1 base, J lost 4 bases, and 11 bases lay in between. CDR3 amino acids: CASSLERTFYNEQFF. CDR3 coding DNA: TGTGCCAGCAGCTTAGAACGTACTTTTTACAATGAGCAGTTCTTC.